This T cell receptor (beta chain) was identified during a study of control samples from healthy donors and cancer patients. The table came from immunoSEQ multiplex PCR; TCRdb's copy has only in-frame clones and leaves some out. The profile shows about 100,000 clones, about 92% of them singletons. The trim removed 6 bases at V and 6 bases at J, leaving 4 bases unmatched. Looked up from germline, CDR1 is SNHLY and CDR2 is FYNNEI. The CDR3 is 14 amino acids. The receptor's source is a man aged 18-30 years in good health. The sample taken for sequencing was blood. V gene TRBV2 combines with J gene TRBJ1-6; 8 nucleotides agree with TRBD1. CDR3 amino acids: CASRTGGGNSPLHF. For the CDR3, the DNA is TGTGCCAGCAGAACAGGGGGTGGTAATTCACCCCTCCACTTT.